This T cell receptor beta chain emerged from a study of blood T cell repertoires in COVID-19. As for the study in general: Spain, Italy and the United States supplied samples that represented acute and convalescent COVID-19.

V lost 4 bases and J 7 bases, leaving 11 bases between the germline ends. Looked up from germline, CDR1 is SGDLS and CDR2 is YYNGEE. This CDR3 has 12 amino acids. Per the original methods: Estimates of nucleated cell counts were drawn from the amplification of reference gene primers. Only in-frame clones appear in the TCRdb table, and some are missing; sequencing was by immunoSEQ multiplex PCR. The V and J calls and clone size were taken over from that table, and D and trimming were inferred from the DNA. Of more than 95,000 clones in the sample, 80% to 90% were seen once. This sequence originates from a man of 80 years or more with active or convalescent COVID-19. J is TRBJ1-1 and V is TRBV9; D gene uncertain. The source material was peripheral blood. CDR3 in DNA: TGTGCCAGCAGCAAAGCTACAGATGAAGCTTTCTTT. It specifies CASSKATDEAFF.